Presented here are 30 T cell receptor beta chains from one specimen sequenced in a study of blood T cell repertoires in COVID-19. The repertoire was sequenced with immunoSEQ multiplex PCR; TCRdb's copy has only in-frame clones and lacks some. Of a few hundred thousand clones in the sample, roughly 82% were seen once. Material for sequencing was peripheral blood. The origin of the receptors is an elderly man with acute or convalescent COVID-19.

This rearrangement joins TRBV12-3 or TRBV12-4 to TRBJ1-1; D is unclear. Trimming shortened V by 6 bases and J by 5 bases, and 13 bases separated the two germline ends. This CDR3 has 13 residues. In nucleotides, the CDR3 is TGTGCCAGCAGCCGTAGCGATGGGACTGAAGCTTTCTTT. This gives the protein CASSRSDGTEAFF.

CDR3 DNA: TGCGCCAGCAGCCCGGGACTGTTCTCTGGGGCCAACGTCCTGACTTTC. Its translation is CASSPGLFSGANVLTF. The rearrangement joins TRBV5-1 to TRBJ2-6; tentatively, D is TRBD2 (6 bases). Germline V lookup: CDR1 SGHRS, CDR2 YFSETQ. This CDR3 is built from 16 residues. V was cut by 4 bases and J by 0 bases, with 11 bases left in between.

This clone was counted between two and nine times. The chain links TRBV11-1 to TRBJ2-3, with 12 positions matching TRBD2. V lost 5 bases to trimming and J lost 4 bases; unmatched junction nucleotides: 7. Germline lookup yields CDR1 SGHAT and CDR2 FQDESV (reference sequence). This CDR3 is 16 amino acids long. The CDR3: CASSPRTSGVADTQYF. The CDR3 coding sequence is TGTGCCAGCAGCCCGAGGACTAGCGGGGTCGCAGATACGCAGTATTTT.

The genes are TRBV5-5 and TRBJ2-7; TRBD1 aligns across 7 bases. Germline V gives CDR1 SGHKS, CDR2 YYEKEE (reference sequence). V shed 4 bases, J shed 6 bases, and the junction held 7 bases outside the gene matches. The CDR3 contains 13 residues. CDR3 DNA sequence: TGTGCCAGCAGCGGCCCGACAGGGACCGAGCAGTACTTC. Encoded protein: CASSGPTGTEQYF.

There are a few counts of this clone. This chain links TRBV18 with TRBJ1-4; D may be TRBD1 (6 bases). Germline-derived CDR1 and CDR2 are KGHSH and LQKENI. The CDR3 spans 14 residues. V lost 0 bases and J lost 12, with 14 bases in between. In nucleotides, the CDR3 is TGTGCCAGCTCACCACCTTCTTCGGACAGAGAACTGTTTTTT. It yields the protein CASSPPSSDRELFF. The variable domain in full, with the rest retrieved from reference TRBV18 and TRBJ1-4, is NAGVMQNPRHLVRRRGQEARLRCSPMKGHSHVYWYRQLPEEGLKFMVYLQKENIIDESGMPKERFSAEFPKEGPSILRIQQVVRGDSAAYFCASSPPSSDRELFFGSGTQLSVL.

The CDR3 bases are TGTGCCAGCCGGGGACAGGGCTTTAATCAGCCCCAGCATTTT. The encoded protein is CASRGQGFNQPQHF. This chain connects TRBV6-6 to TRBJ1-5, with 9 bases that match TRBD1. The CDR3 has 14 amino acids. Germline lookup yields CDR1 MNHNY and CDR2 SVGAGI (reference sequence). Trimming took 8 bases from V and 4 from J; bases not matched to a gene: 6.

This clone was counted a few times. The gene calls are TRBV9 and TRBJ2-3, with 12 positions matching TRBD2. After removal of 0 bases from V and 4 bases from J, the junction contained 6 bases not matched to a gene. From germline, CDR1 is SGDLS and CDR2 YYNGEE. This CDR3 region has 17 residues. This CDR3 is CASSVGGLAGSSDTQYF. For the CDR3, the DNA is TGTGCCAGCAGCGTAGGAGGACTAGCGGGAAGCTCAGATACGCAGTATTTT.

J is TRBJ2-3 and V is TRBV9; 8 nucleotides align to TRBD2. CDR1 SGDLS and CDR2 YYNGEE come from the germline V gene. The CDR3 contains 13 residues. Trimming cost V 5 bases and J 5 bases; bases outside gene matches: 4. The CDR3 DNA sequence: TGTGCCAGCAGGTCCGCGGGGGGAGATACGCAGTATTTT. Translation: CASRSAGGDTQYF.

On this clone itself: The junction shows a germline mismatch at one end, possibly a read error. The J gene is TRBJ1-2, the V gene TRBV7-8; 12 positions agree with TRBD1. There are 16 residues in the CDR3. Germline CDR1 and CDR2: SGHVS and FQNEAQ. The CDR3 bases are TGTGCCAGCAGCCCTTCGGGACAGGGGGCTAAGTATGGCTACACCTTC. Residues: CASSPSGQGAKYGYTF.

This clone was picked up one time. V and J are TRBV19 and TRBJ2-6, with 9 positions matching TRBD1. The V segment lost 9 bases and the J segment 0 bases; nucleotides outside the gene matches: 9. Germline values: CDR1 LNHDA, CDR2 SQIVND (reference sequence). This CDR3 has 17 residues. The DNA of the CDR3 is TGTGCCAGCTCACCGGGACAGGGTCTCTCTGGGGCCAACGTCCTGACTTTC. Its translation: CASSPGQGLSGANVLTF.

V and J are TRBV6-5 and TRBJ2-6, with 7 bases that match TRBD1. This CDR3 has 14 residues. Germline loops: CDR1 MNHEY, CDR2 SVGAGI. The J segment lost 8 bases and the V segment lost 5 bases, leaving 6 bases of the junction unmatched. CDR3 residues: CASSPDRPSNVLTF. CDR3 coding DNA: TGTGCCAGCAGTCCGGACAGGCCATCCAACGTCCTGACTTTC.

This clone was seen only once. The gene calls are TRBV7-9 and TRBJ2-3; TRBD2 matches at 11 bases. The CDR3 runs 17 residues. Trimming at V came to 3 bases and at J to 3 bases, leaving 8 bases not matched to a gene. Germline V gene data show CDR1 as SEHNR and CDR2 as FQNEAQ (reference sequence). The CDR3 protein is CASSFPVAGGSTDTQYF. CDR3 nucleotide sequence: TGTGCCAGCAGCTTCCCCGTAGCGGGAGGGTCAACAGATACGCAGTATTTT.

The gene calls are TRBV5-1 and TRBJ1-1; D call uncertain. The CDR3 extends over 14 amino acids. Germline CDR1 and CDR2: SGHRS and YFSETQ. Between the trimmed V and J ends, which lost 4 bases and 6 bases, there was a span of 16 bases. The CDR3 sequence: CASSPGPGNAEAFF. In DNA form, the CDR3 reads TGCGCCAGCAGCCCGGGCCCGGGAAACGCTGAAGCTTTCTTT. The whole variable domain, filled in from reference TRBV5-1 and TRBJ1-1, reads KAGVTQTPRYLIKTRGQQVTLSCSPISGHRSVSWYQQTPGQGLQFLFEYFSETQRNKGNFPGRFSGRQFSNSRSEMNVSTLELGDSALYLCASSPGPGNAEAFFGQGTRLTVV.

The V and J genes are TRBV13 and TRBJ1-2, with 10 bases fitting TRBD1. With 6 bases clipped from V and 4 bases from J, the junction kept 8 bases outside the gene matches. This CDR3 is built from 15 residues. Germline loops: CDR1 PRHDT, CDR2 FYEKMQ (reference sequence). The CDR3 protein is CASSRQGASFYGYTF. Written as DNA, the CDR3 is TGTGCCAGCAGTCGACAGGGGGCCTCTTTCTATGGCTACACCTTC.

The chain uses TRBV18 and TRBJ1-2, with D perhaps matching TRBD1 (5 bases). V lost 4 bases to trimming and J lost 3 bases, with 12 bases between them. Germline CDR1 reads KGHSH; CDR2 reads LQKENI. This CDR3 spans 14 amino acids. This CDR3 is CASSRMTVDYGYTF. CDR3 in DNA: TGTGCCAGCTCACGAATGACAGTCGACTATGGCTACACCTTC.

In this sample, this clone turned up once. The V call is TRBV19, the J call TRBJ1-5, with D perhaps TRBD1 (6 bases). Germline lookup yields CDR1 LNHDA and CDR2 SQIVND (reference sequence). The CDR3 is 15 amino acids. V was clipped by 6 bases and J by 1 base, with 13 bases between them. CDR3 in DNA: TGTGCCAGTAGGATATCCACAGGGAGCAATCAGCCCCAGCATTTT. Translating it yields CASRISTGSNQPQHF.

This chain joins TRBV5-1 and TRBJ2-1; 10 bases map to TRBD1. The ends lost 5 bases at V and 5 bases at J; junction bases unmatched: 4. Germline CDR1 SGHRS, CDR2 YFSETQ. The CDR3 is 14 residues long. The CDR3 sequence: CASSRDRGDNEQFF. CDR3 sequence (DNA): TGCGCCAGCAGTCGGGACAGGGGCGACAATGAGCAGTTCTTC.

V is TRBV2 and J is TRBJ2-5; tentative D call: TRBD1 (6 bases). The CDR3 runs to 19 residues. CDR1 and CDR2 from the germline V gene are SNHLY and FYNNEI. The V end lost 0 bases, the J end lost 0 bases, and 20 bases lay between the germline ends. The chain's CDR3 is CASSEALQGYRLYQETQYF. The CDR3 DNA is TGTGCCAGCAGTGAAGCGCTTCAGGGGTACAGACTGTACCAAGAGACCCAGTACTTC.

The chain recombines TRBV6-5 with TRBJ1-6, with D perhaps TRBD1 (6 bases). This CDR3 has 13 residues. V was shortened by 4 bases and J by 10 bases, with 11 bases between the two germline ends. From germline, CDR1 is MNHEY and CDR2 SVGAGI. In DNA form, the CDR3 reads TGTGCCAGCAGTTTCTCTGGACAGTCACCCCTCCACTTT. It translates to CASSFSGQSPLHF.

V usage is TRBV3-1 (or the pseudogene TRBV3-2) and J usage is TRBJ2-2, with 12 bases fitting TRBD2. The CDR3 extends over 19 amino acids. Germline CDR1 is LGHDT and CDR2 is YNNKEL (reference sequence). V lost 4 bases and J lost 2; bases outside the gene matches: 11. The CDR3 coding sequence is TGTGCCAGCAGCCTCCGAAGGACTAGCGGGACCTTTAACACCGGGGAGCTGTTTTTT. This translates into CASSLRRTSGTFNTGELFF.

The sample holds a few counts of this clone. The chain is built from TRBV19 and TRBJ1-4; D not resolved. CDR3 size: 14 residues. Trimming removed 5 bases from V and 3 bases from J, with 10 bases in between. Germline CDR1 and CDR2: LNHDA and SQIVND (reference sequence). This CDR3 reads CASSASQSNEKLFF. The CDR3 DNA reads as TGTGCCAGTAGTGCCTCGCAGTCTAATGAAAAACTGTTTTTT.

This clone was seen a few times. V is TRBV27 and J is TRBJ2-7; weak D call: TRBD2 (5 bases). V was shortened by 6 bases and J by 5 bases, with 14 bases between the two germline ends. Germline V gene data show CDR1 as MNHEY and CDR2 as SMNVEV (reference sequence). The CDR3 spans 13 residues. The CDR3 region is CASRTLRGNEQYF. DNA of the CDR3: TGTGCCAGCAGAACCCTGAGAGGGAACGAGCAGTACTTC.

The V call is TRBV5-6, the J call TRBJ2-7; D possibly corresponds to TRBD2 (5 bases). The germline CDR1 and CDR2 sequences are SGHDT and YYEEEE. Trimming took off 0 bases at V and 0 bases at J, with 10 bases between the two ends. The CDR3 is 15 residues long. The CDR3 reads CASSLAPGSSYEQYF. DNA for the CDR3: TGTGCCAGCAGCTTGGCCCCGGGGAGCTCCTACGAGCAGTACTTC. Based on the CDR3 plus reference TRBV5-6 and TRBJ2-7, the full variable domain is DAGVTQSPTHLIKTRGQQVTLRCSPKSGHDTVSWYQQALGQGPQFIFQYYEEEERQRGNFPDRFSGHQFPNYSSELNVNALLLGDSALYLCASSLAPGSSYEQYFGPGTRLTVT.

This clone was observed a few times. The chain combines TRBV5-6 with TRBJ2-3; weak D call: TRBD2 (5 bases). V lost 4 bases, J lost 3 bases, and 12 bases lay in between. The CDR3 is made up of 14 amino acids. Germline V lookup: CDR1 SGHDT, CDR2 YYEEEE. CDR3 coding DNA: TGTGCCAGCAGCCCGCCCCGGGGTACAGATACGCAGTATTTT. Translating gives CASSPPRGTDTQYF.

This clone has a handful of counts. This rearrangement joins TRBV6-2 or TRBV6-3 to TRBJ2-3; 9 bases agree with TRBD2. Trimming took 2 bases from V and 4 from J; bases not matched to a gene: 7. Germline V gives CDR1 MNHEY, CDR2 SVGEGT. This CDR3 is built from 16 residues. The CDR3 here is CASSYGWRGGPDTQYF. For the CDR3, the DNA is TGTGCCAGCAGTTACGGTTGGCGGGGGGGCCCAGATACGCAGTATTTT.

The chain is built from TRBV3-1 (or the pseudogene TRBV3-2) and TRBJ1-6; no reliable D call. CDR3 length: 13 residues. Germline loops: CDR1 LGHDT, CDR2 YNNKEL (reference sequence). Trimming took 1 base from V and 9 from J, leaving 7 bases between them. In DNA, the CDR3 is TGTGCCAGCAGCCAAGTGGAGAGTTCACCCCTCCACTTT. Amino acids: CASSQVESSPLHF.

A single count supports this clone. This chain connects TRBV7-9 to TRBJ1-1; 7 nucleotides agree with TRBD1. Germline values: CDR1 SEHNR, CDR2 FQNEAQ (reference sequence). The CDR3 is made up of 16 amino acids. Unmatched junction bases numbered 13, after V lost 5 bases and J lost 4 bases. CDR3: CASSPVQGKGITEAFF. CDR3 coding DNA: TGTGCCAGCAGCCCGGTACAGGGGAAAGGAATCACTGAAGCTTTCTTT. Drawing the rest from reference TRBV7-9 and TRBJ1-1, the complete variable domain is DTGVSQNPRHKITKRGQNVTFRCDPISEHNRLYWYRQTLGQGPEFLTYFQNEAQLEKSRLLSDRFSAERPKGSFSTLEIQRTEQGDSAMYLCASSPVQGKGITEAFFGQGTRLTVV.

This chain joins TRBV4-1 and TRBJ1-6; 9 nucleotides line up with TRBD1. The germline gives CDR1 MGHRA, CDR2 YSYEKL. V shed 2 bases and J 7 bases; nucleotides not matched to a gene: 18. The CDR3 is made up of 20 amino acids. As DNA, the CDR3 is TGCGCCAGCAGCCAACTATTGGGGACAGGGTACGGGGCCTCCAATTCACCCCTCCACTTT. Translating it yields CASSQLLGTGYGASNSPLHF.

The chain recombines TRBV7-9 with TRBJ2-5, with D possibly being TRBD1 (6 bases). The CDR3 contains 14 residues. The germline V gene has CDR1 SEHNR and CDR2 FQNEAQ (reference sequence). Deletions cut 6 bases from V and 5 bases from J, with 16 bases between. DNA for the CDR3: TGTGCCAGCAGAAGGGGGACGTCCGGGGAGACCCAGTACTTC. Its translation is CASRRGTSGETQYF.

This clone came up once. The CDR3 sequence is CASDDRYQPQHF. CDR3 coding DNA: TGTGCCAGTGATGACAGATATCAGCCCCAGCATTTT. The chain links TRBV19 to TRBJ1-5; a possible D gene is TRBD1 (5 bases). The ends were cut back, 8 bases at V and 5 bases at J, with 10 bases in the middle. The CDR3 extends over 12 amino acids. Per germline, CDR1 LNHDA and CDR2 SQIVND (reference sequence). The full variable domain, its missing parts supplied by reference TRBV19 and TRBJ1-5, is DGGITQSPKYLFRKEGQNVTLSCEQNLNHDAMYWYRQDPGQGLRLIYYSQIVNDFQKGDIAEGYSVSREKKESFPLTVTSAQKNPTAFYLCASDDRYQPQHFGDGTRLSIL.